This T cell receptor beta chain is drawn from a study of beta chain features in type 1 diabetes. Overall study: All of the samples together had around 110,000,000 sorted cells examined.

General study points: More deletions and fewer insertions at VDJ junctions were found in patients with type 1 diabetes. Still unanswered here is whether HLA type influences TCRB rearrangement.

A note on this clone: Its target is not known.

Sorting of CD4+ naive, central memory, regulatory and stem cell-like memory cells was performed via CD45RO/CCR7/CD25/CD127/CD95/CD27. Germline lookup yields CDR1 SGHVS and CDR2 FQNEAQ. V dropped 3 bases and J dropped 7 bases, with 21 bases sitting between them. The CDR3 is 17 residues long. Sequenced material consisted of expressed TCRB transcripts (all of the isolated RNA was reverse transcribed). Data came from immunoSEQ multiplex PCR; TCRdb stores just in-frame clones and leaves some out. The sample has 400,000 to 450,000 clones, more than 11% seen once. This receptor was identified in a man aged 25-45 years in good health. The rearrangement uses TRBV7-8 and TRBJ2-2, with D possibly being TRBD1 (5 bases). Sequenced material: naive CD4+ T cells from blood. In nucleotides, the CDR3 is TGTGCCAGCAGCTTTCCCAGGGTGGGTTACCGTCACGGGGAGCTGTTTTTT. Its translation is CASSFPRVGYRHGELFF.